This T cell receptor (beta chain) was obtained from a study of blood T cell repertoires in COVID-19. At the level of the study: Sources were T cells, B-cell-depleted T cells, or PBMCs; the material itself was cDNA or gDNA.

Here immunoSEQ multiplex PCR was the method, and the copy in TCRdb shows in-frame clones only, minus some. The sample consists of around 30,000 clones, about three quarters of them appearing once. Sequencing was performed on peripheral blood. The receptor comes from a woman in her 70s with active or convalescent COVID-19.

Written as DNA, the CDR3 is TGTGCCAGCTCACCGAAGTCCGGGACAGGGACCTTAGGCACTGAAGCTTTCTTT. It yields the protein CASSPKSGTGTLGTEAFF. The rearrangement uses TRBV18 and TRBJ1-1, with TRBD1 identical over 9 bases. Germline assignment: CDR1 KGHSH and CDR2 LQKENI. With 3 bases clipped from V and 4 bases from J, the junction kept 15 bases outside the gene matches. The CDR3 has 18 amino acids.